The 20 T cell receptor beta chains reported below all come from one sample, sequenced in a study of control samples from healthy donors and cancer patients. Assay: immunoSEQ multiplex PCR; the TCRdb copy retains only in-frame clones and omits some. This table holds 150,000 to 200,000 clones, 90% found once. Sequenced input: blood. These TCRs come from a woman between 45 and 60 years old in good health.

The CDR3 sequence: CASSVGQGNYGYTF. Here the CDR3 DNA reads TGTGCCAGTAGTGTGGGACAGGGGAACTATGGCTACACCTTC. V is TRBV19 and J is TRBJ1-2; 10 bases are shared with TRBD1. There are 14 residues in the CDR3. Germline values: CDR1 LNHDA, CDR2 SQIVND (reference sequence). V shed 5 bases and J 2 bases; nucleotides not matched to a gene: 2.

In DNA form, the CDR3 reads TGTGCCAGCAGTTTAGGGGTGGGCTTAGTAGCCAAAAACATTCAGTACTTC. This translates into CASSLGVGLVAKNIQYF. The chain recombines TRBV28 with TRBJ2-4; no clear D gene. This CDR3 has 17 residues. The germline V and J ends were trimmed by 2 bases and 0 bases, with 14 bases remaining between them. Germline CDR1 reads MDHEN; CDR2 reads SYDVKM.

The chain has TRBV10-3 and TRBJ2-7; possible D gene TRBD2, 5 bases. The CDR3 runs 14 residues. Germline V gene sequence: CDR1 ENHRY, CDR2 SYGVKD. The V gene lost 7 bases and the J gene lost 6 bases, with 19 bases spanning the gap. The CDR3 coding sequence is TGTGCCATCATGAGTCTTAAGGAGGCTGGCGAGCAGTACTTC. Translated: CAIMSLKEAGEQYF.

The chain is built from TRBV27 and TRBJ2-7; 9 bases are a match to TRBD1. Trimming took 6 bases from V and 4 from J; bases not matched to a gene: 10. This CDR3 is built from 15 residues. The germline gives CDR1 MNHEY, CDR2 SMNVEV (reference sequence). The CDR3 region has the DNA TGTGCCAGCAGCCTGACAGGGGGACTACCTTACGAGCAGTACTTC. It translates to CASSLTGGLPYEQYF.

The chain employs TRBV5-4 and TRBJ2-5; 8 nucleotides line up with TRBD1. The V segment lost 2 bases and the J segment 1 base; nucleotides outside the gene matches: 1. The CDR3 contains 14 residues. Germline-derived CDR1 and CDR2 are SGHNT and YYREEE (reference sequence). CDR3 coding DNA: TGTGCCAGCAGCTTACAGGGGGTCCAAGAGACCCAGTACTTC. Protein product: CASSLQGVQETQYF.

This clone occurred a few times. The chain combines TRBV7-8 with TRBJ1-2; 7 nucleotides agree with TRBD1. V shed 5 bases and J 4 bases; nucleotides not matched to a gene: 13. CDR1 is SGHVS, CDR2 FQNEAQ, per germline. This CDR3 comprises 16 residues. CDR3 residues: CASSPRRGDRSYGYTF. The DNA of the CDR3 is TGTGCCAGCAGCCCGAGAAGGGGGGACAGATCCTATGGCTACACCTTC.

This clone is a singleton in its sample. This chain links TRBV5-4 with TRBJ1-3; unclear D gene. The CDR3 covers 17 residues. Germline CDR1 and CDR2: SGHNT and YYREEE (reference sequence). Trimming pared 1 base from V and 0 bases from J, leaving 14 bases between. The CDR3 coding sequence is TGTGCCAGCAGCTTGTATGGAAAAAGTCTCTCTGGAAACACCATATATTTT. Amino acids: CASSLYGKSLSGNTIYF. Full variable domain (missing parts from reference TRBV5-4 and TRBJ1-3): ETGVTQSPTHLIKTRGQQVTLRCSSQSGHNTVSWYQQALGQGPQFIFQYYREEENGRGNFPPRFSGLQFPNYSSELNVNALELDDSALYLCASSLYGKSLSGNTIYFGEGSWLTVV.

V usage is TRBV3-1 (or the pseudogene TRBV3-2) and J usage is TRBJ2-1; the match to TRBD2 covers 10 bases. CDR3 size: 16 residues. The V and J ends lost 1 base and 8 bases, in that order; junction bases with no gene match: 8. The germline gives CDR1 LGHDT, CDR2 YNNKEL (reference sequence). The CDR3 nucleotides are TGTGCCAGCAGCCAAGGCAGCGGGAGGGCCGGACATGAGCAGTTCTTC. The encoded protein is CASSQGSGRAGHEQFF.

The chain is built from TRBV5-6 and TRBJ2-7; no firm D call. V gave up 3 bases and J gave up 6 bases, with 7 bases separating them. CDR1 and CDR2 (germline): SGHDT, YYEEEE. The CDR3 sequence is 11 residues long. The CDR3 nucleotides read TGTGCCAGCAGCTCAATGGCCGAGCAGTACTTC. Amino acid sequence: CASSSMAEQYF.

This sequence joins TRBV21-1 and TRBJ2-2. TRBV21-1 is given as a pseudogene. CDR3 length equals 17 residues. The CDR3 nucleotides are TGTGCCAGCAGGAAGGGTTTCCTGCATCCCGGGACCGGGGAGCTGTTTTTT. As protein: CASRKGFLHPGTGELFF.

The chain links TRBV28 to TRBJ1-5, with D maybe TRBD1 (5 bases). Germline V gene lookup returns CDR1 MDHEN and CDR2 SYDVKM. The V gene lost 2 bases and the J gene lost 0 bases, with 17 bases spanning the gap. The CDR3 length is 18 residues. In DNA, the CDR3 is TGTGCCAGCAGTTTACACCCACAGGATCTTTATAGCAATCAGCCCCAGCATTTT. Its translation: CASSLHPQDLYSNQPQHF.

The V call is TRBV28, the J call TRBJ1-2, with TRBD1 identical over 9 bases. Germline V gives CDR1 MDHEN, CDR2 SYDVKM. V gave up 5 bases and J gave up 7 bases; unmatched junction bases: 11. The CDR3 length is 15 residues. The CDR3 DNA reads TGTGCCAGCAGTCTCCTACAAACAGGGGGCCGTGGCTACACCTTC. As protein: CASSLLQTGGRGYTF.

The V and J genes are TRBV10-3 and TRBJ1-2; 8 bases match TRBD1. J lost 0 bases, V lost 6 bases, and 3 bases had no gene match. CDR3 length: 14 amino acids. The germline V gene encodes CDR1 ENHRY and CDR2 SYGVKD. Written as DNA, the CDR3 is TGTGCCATCAGCATGGACAGGGCTAACTATGGCTACACCTTC. It yields the protein CAISMDRANYGYTF.

Remarks on this clone: Additional DNA sequences in this sample encode the identical CDR3. This chain links TRBV9 with TRBJ2-3; the D is unclear. V was trimmed by 2 bases and J by 4 bases, leaving 5 bases between them. CDR3 length equals 12 residues. The germline V gene encodes CDR1 SGDLS and CDR2 YYNGEE. The chain's CDR3 is CASSVDADTQYF. The CDR3 bases are TGTGCCAGCAGCGTGGACGCAGATACGCAGTATTTT.

This clone was recorded a few times. This chain connects TRBV12-3 or TRBV12-4 to TRBJ1-2; possibly TRBD1 for D (6 bases). The CDR3 has 13 residues. V lost 1 base, J lost 7 bases, and 10 bases lay in between. In DNA, the CDR3 is TGTGCCAGCAGTTTAGTGGCAGGGGTTGGCTACACCTTC. Protein product: CASSLVAGVGYTF.

This chain uses TRBV19 with TRBJ2-1; D is possibly TRBD1 or TRBD2 (6 bases each). From germline, CDR1 is LNHDA and CDR2 SQIVND (reference sequence). V lost 7 bases to trimming and J lost 3 bases, with 13 bases between them. The CDR3 sequence is 14 residues long. The DNA for the CDR3 is TGTGCCAGTAACCCGGCGGGACACTACAATGAGCAGTTCTTC. The encoded protein is CASNPAGHYNEQFF.

V usage is TRBV20-1 and J usage is TRBJ1-1, with no clear D. CDR3 length: 11 amino acids. V was shortened by 0 bases and J by 14 bases, with 13 bases between the two germline ends. Germline CDR1 is DFQATT and CDR2 is SNEGSKA (reference sequence). CDR3 residues: CSARDPPLLFF. As DNA, the CDR3 is TGCAGTGCTAGAGATCCCCCCCTTTTATTCTTT.

The chain is built from TRBV3-1 (or the pseudogene TRBV3-2) and TRBJ2-1; 9 bases align to TRBD1. The germline CDR1 and CDR2 sequences are LGHDT and YNNKEL (reference sequence). The CDR3 is made up of 14 amino acids. V trimming: 4 bases; J trimming: 10 bases; junction bases outside the gene matches: 8. As DNA, the CDR3 is TGTGCCAGCAGCCCGGGGACAGGGTGGGGCGAGCAGTTCTTC. Its translation is CASSPGTGWGEQFF.

The V and J genes are TRBV11-2 and TRBJ1-1; D is undetermined. This CDR3 is built from 13 residues. The V and J ends lost 4 bases and 11 bases respectively, with 17 bases between them. Germline CDR1 SGHAT, CDR2 FQNNGV. The CDR3 DNA reads as TGTGCCAGCAGCTCGACGACGCTCCAGACGGCTTTCTTT. It specifies CASSSTTLQTAFF.

The genes are TRBV9 and TRBJ2-3, with D uncertain. Per the germline V gene, CDR1 is SGDLS and CDR2 is YYNGEE. The V gene lost 0 bases and the J gene lost 4 bases, with 3 bases spanning the gap. This CDR3 spans 12 amino acids. The CDR3 here is CASSVEADTQYF. Here the CDR3 DNA reads TGTGCCAGCAGCGTAGAGGCAGATACGCAGTATTTT.